These T cell receptor beta chains were read from a single sample in a study of control samples from healthy donors and cancer patients. Profiled with immunoSEQ multiplex PCR; TCRdb holds only in-frame clones, not every one. This table has roughly 68,000 clones, 75% to 85% appearing once. The source material was blood. These TCRs come from a man aged 60 to 69 in good health. The CDR3 runs from the conserved cysteine through the conserved F or W. Each record gives: D gene, V gene, clone size, J gene, CDR3 DNA, CDR3 protein. A D gene is named only where the DNA matches it firmly. The size of a clone is reported for some rows only, either as once, few or many, or as a class for expanded clones.

.	TRBV11-3	.	TRBJ1-1	TGTGCCAGCAGCTCAACAGGGTTGGGTGAAGCTTTCTTT	CASSSTGLGEAFF
TRBD2	TRBV4-1	.	TRBJ2-1	TGCGCCAGCAGCCAGGATCCGGGAGCGGGACTTTATGAGCAGTTCTTC	CASSQDPGAGLYEQFF
TRBD1	TRBV6-5	.	TRBJ2-2	TGTGCCAGCAGTTACCGAGGCAGGGGGCCCGGGGAGCTGTTTTTT	CASSYRGRGPGELFF
TRBD1	TRBV9	.	TRBJ2-7	TGTGCCAGCAGCGTTTCCTGGACAGGGGACGAGCAGTACTTC	CASSVSWTGDEQYF
TRBD2	TRBV28	.	TRBJ2-3	TGTGCCAGCAGTTTTTTCCCTCGGACTAGCGGGAGCTCAGATACGCAGTATTTT	CASSFFPRTSGSSDTQYF
.	TRBV7-6	.	TRBJ2-7	TGTGCCAGCAGCTTAGGATCGCCTAGCCAGGGCTCCTACGAGCAGTACTTC	CASSLGSPSQGSYEQYF
.	TRBV6-5	.	TRBJ2-3	TGTGCCAGCAGCCTTAGCGGATACACAGATACGCAGTATTTT	CASSLSGYTDTQYF
.	TRBV5-1	few	TRBJ1-6	TGCGCCAGCAGCTCGACGACAGATTCACCCCTCCACTTT	CASSSTTDSPLHF
TRBD1	TRBV7-9	.	TRBJ1-2	TGTGCCAGCAGGGACGAAAGCCGGGACAGGCATGGCTACACCTTC	CASRDESRDRHGYTF
.	TRBV5-1	.	TRBJ2-5	TGCGCCAGCAGCAGTCAGGGGACCCAGTACTTC	CASSSQGTQYF
.	TRBV5-1	.	TRBJ1-1	TGCGCCAGCAGCTCGCTGACCGGGAACACTGAAGCTTTCTTT	CASSSLTGNTEAFF
.	TRBV11-2	.	TRBJ2-7	TGTGCCAGCAGTGGGACTCCCCGTTTCTACGAGCAGTACTTC	CASSGTPRFYEQYF
.	TRBV30	.	TRBJ2-7	TGTGCCTGGAGGCCCGCGGGGGCCGGGTTCCACGAGCAGTACTTC	CAWRPAGAGFHEQYF
.	TRBV6-2/TRBV6-3	.	TRBJ2-1	TGTGCCAGCAGTTACCCCCCAAGGTACCAGTTCTTC	CASSYPPRYQFF
.	TRBV2	.	TRBJ1-1	TGTGCCAGCAGAGTCGGTACAGGGACCCCCGACACTGAAGCTTTCTTT	CASRVGTGTPDTEAFF
TRBD1	TRBV5-1	.	TRBJ2-5	TGCGCCAGCAGCTTGGCCGGGGGACAGGTCCAAGAGACCCAGTACTTC	CASSLAGGQVQETQYF
TRBD1	TRBV7-2	.	TRBJ1-6	TGTGCCAGCAGCTTAAGCCGACAGGGGAATTCACCCCTCCACTTT	CASSLSRQGNSPLHF
TRBD1	TRBV2	.	TRBJ1-2	TGTGCCAGCAGTGAAGTTGACAGGGGTAACTATGGCTACACCTTC	CASSEVDRGNYGYTF
.	TRBV7-2	.	TRBJ2-1	TGTGCCAGCAGCTTAGGCTACAATGAGCAGTTCTTC	CASSLGYNEQFF
TRBD2	TRBV11-2	few	TRBJ2-5	TGTGCCAGCAGCTTAGATAGCGGGACCTCGACCCAGTACTTC	CASSLDSGTSTQYF
TRBD1	TRBV6-5	.	TRBJ2-7	TGTGCCAGCAGACCCGGAAGGACAGGAGACGAGCAGTACTTC	CASRPGRTGDEQYF
.	TRBV5-1	.	TRBJ2-6	TGCGCCAGCAGCGCGGGACAGAACTCTGGGGCCAACGTCCTGACTTTC	CASSAGQNSGANVLTF
.	TRBV15	.	TRBJ2-5	TGTGCCACCAGCAGGGTAACGGAAGGGCGGGAGACCCAGTACTTC	CATSRVTEGRETQYF
.	TRBV7-2	.	TRBJ1-5	TGTGCCAGCAGCCCCCCCAGTCAGCCCCAGCATTTT	CASSPPSQPQHF
.	TRBV19	.	TRBJ1-6	TGTGCCAGTAGTGTCCGGGCAAGGGATTCACCCCTCCACTTT	CASSVRARDSPLHF
.	TRBV6-2/TRBV6-3	once	TRBJ2-3	TGTGCCAGCAGTTACTCAGATTTTATCGACTCGCGGACCAGCACAGATACGCAGTATTTT	CASSYSDFIDSRTSTDTQYF
.	TRBV9	.	TRBJ1-2	TGTGCCAGCAGCGCAGGCTCCTATGGCTACACCTTC	CASSAGSYGYTF
TRBD2	TRBV4-2	few	TRBJ2-3	TGTGCCAGCAGCCACGGAACTAGCGGGGGCACAGATACGCAGTATTTT	CASSHGTSGGTDTQYF
.	TRBV6-2/TRBV6-3	.	TRBJ2-4	TGTGCCAGCAGTTATACGACCCGCCCGGGGGCGAGGGACCTGGCCAAAAACATTCAGTACTTC	CASSYTTRPGARDLAKNIQYF
.	TRBV30	.	TRBJ2-7	TGTGCCTGGAGTGTAAAAGGTACCTACGAGCAGTACTTC	CAWSVKGTYEQYF
.	TRBV23-1	.	TRBJ2-7	TGCGCCAGCAGTCCCCGGCCCAACAGAGGATCCTACGAGCAGTACTTC	CASSPRPNRGSYEQYF
TRBD1	TRBV7-9	once	TRBJ2-7	TGTGCCAGCAGCCCGCCGGGACAGGGGCCTGAGCAGTACTTC	CASSPPGQGPEQYF
.	TRBV6-5	.	TRBJ1-5	TGTGCCAGCACCTTAACGGACAGTAGCAATCAGCCCCAGCATTTT	CASTLTDSSNQPQHF
.	TRBV6-4	few	TRBJ2-3	TGTGCCAGCGACTCGCGGGCTTCAGATACGCAGTATTTT	CASDSRASDTQYF
.	TRBV28	few	TRBJ2-2	TGTGCCAGCAGTTTGTTAGAGGCGGGAACCGGGGAGCTGTTTTTT	CASSLLEAGTGELFF
.	TRBV27	.	TRBJ1-1	TGTGCCAGCAGTTCCGGCTACTTGAACACTGAAGCTTTCTTT	CASSSGYLNTEAFF
TRBD1	TRBV5-1	.	TRBJ1-1	TGCGCCAGCCACCAGGGGGTTGAGAACACTGAAGCTTTCTTT	CASHQGVENTEAFF
TRBD2	TRBV15	few	TRBJ2-3	TGTGCCACCAGCAGAGGTAGCGGGGGACTGGCAGATACGCAGTATTTT	CATSRGSGGLADTQYF
TRBD1	TRBV28	.	TRBJ1-1	TGTGCCAGCAGTCCGGGACAGAGGAACACTGAAGCTTTCTTT	CASSPGQRNTEAFF
.	TRBV19	.	TRBJ1-5	TGTGCCAGTAGTGGGGTGGGTGGCAATCAGCCCCAGCATTTT	CASSGVGGNQPQHF
TRBD1	TRBV19	.	TRBJ1-2	TGTGCCAGTAGTACCCTGACAGGGGGCGCCTATGGCTACACCTTC	CASSTLTGGAYGYTF
TRBD1	TRBV7-3	.	TRBJ2-6	TGTGCCAGCAGGCCGATTAGGACAGGGCTCCCTGGGGCCAACGTCCTGACTTTC	CASRPIRTGLPGANVLTF
.	TRBV23-1	once	TRBJ1-1	TGCGCCAGCATCCTGGGGGGGGCCCAAAAGAACACTGAAGCTTTCTTT	CASILGGAQKNTEAFF
.	TRBV6-1	.	TRBJ1-6	TGTGCCAGCAGTGAAGCGCTTCATGGGACGTTTGAGTCACCCCTCCACTTT	CASSEALHGTFESPLHF
.	TRBV6-2/TRBV6-3	.	TRBJ2-3	TGTGCCAGCAGTGCCCAAGGGTCCGATACGCAGTATTTT	CASSAQGSDTQYF
TRBD1	TRBV19	few	TRBJ1-5	TGTGCCAGTAGTCTGAAGGACAGGGGACATAGCAATCAGCCCCAGCATTTT	CASSLKDRGHSNQPQHF
.	TRBV28	.	TRBJ1-1	TGTGCCAGCAGTTTACAGGGTCACGGCAACACTGAAGCTTTCTTT	CASSLQGHGNTEAFF
.	TRBV11-1	once	TRBJ2-3	TGTGCCAGCAGCTTCGAAAGAGCTAGCACAGATACGCAGTATTTT	CASSFERASTDTQYF
.	TRBV7-8	many	TRBJ2-1	TGTGCCAGCAGCTTAGATAGGGCGGGTGAGCAGTTCTTC	CASSLDRAGEQFF
.	TRBV6-1	.	TRBJ1-5	TGTGCCAGCACTCCCGGGAACCTGGGCCAGCCCCAGCATTTT	CASTPGNLGQPQHF
.	TRBV12-3/TRBV12-4	.	TRBJ1-3	TGTGCCAGCAGTTTAGCGAGGGGAAACACCATATATTTT	CASSLARGNTIYF
.	TRBV28	.	TRBJ2-3	TGTGCCAGCAGTTTTATCCTCGACAGCGCAGATACGCAGTATTTT	CASSFILDSADTQYF
TRBD1	TRBV11-2	.	TRBJ2-3	TGTGCCAGCAGCCCATCAGGGGGCTTTAGCACAGATACGCAGTATTTT	CASSPSGGFSTDTQYF
.	TRBV6-6	once	TRBJ1-3	TGTGCCAGCAGTTACCTCTCTAGGAGTACTGGAAACACCATATATTTT	CASSYLSRSTGNTIYF
.	TRBV4-3	.	TRBJ1-5	TGCGCCAGCAGCCAAGATCGGGGGATCAATCAGCCCCAGCATTTT	CASSQDRGINQPQHF
.	TRBV5-1	.	TRBJ1-5	TGCGCCAGCAGCTTGGCCATACTGGTCCACGACAGATATAGCAATCAGCCCCAGCATTTT	CASSLAILVHDRYSNQPQHF
TRBD1	TRBV28	few	TRBJ1-5	TGTGCCAGCAGTCCAAGACCGTGGACAGGGGTGGCTAATCAGCCCCAGCATTTT	CASSPRPWTGVANQPQHF